This T cell receptor (beta chain) appears in the sequencing data of a study of OX40 agonist ivuxolimab in advanced cancers. With respect to the entire study: Ivuxolimab, which targeted the costimulatory receptor OX40 (CD134), was an agonistic, fully human IgG2 monoclonal antibody. Three dose-escalation patients achieved partial responses, one with hepatocellular carcinoma and two with cutaneous melanoma. In the dose-escalation cohort, approximately 82% of patients were male, and the mean age was 60 years with a range of roughly 20 to 85. Of the roughly 51 dose-escalation patients, hepatocellular carcinoma was present in about 20, melanoma in around 15, renal cell carcinoma in 9 and head and neck cancer in 9. Peripheral TCRbeta sequencing aimed to test whether ivuxolimab altered TCR sequence diversity and caused clonal T-cell expansion. Prior anti-PD-1, anti-PD-L1 or anti-CTLA-4 therapy was permitted, and 30% to 50% of dose-escalation patients had received checkpoint inhibitors. The monotherapy dose-escalation portion (N of about 50 patients) of the phase I ivuxolimab trial is reported in the paper. Intravenous ivuxolimab was administered to patients every 2 weeks at six dose levels: 0.01, 0.1, 0.3, 1.5, 3 and 10 mg/kg.

Remarks on this clone: What this receptor recognizes is not known. Base qualities were left out, and no much larger clone turns up one base away.

The trial excluded patients who had a history of autoimmune disease or were on systemic immunosuppression. Peripheral blood for TCR sequencing was collected from all dose cohorts at baseline, on cycle 4 day 1, and on cycle 7 day 1. The samples were taken from a phase I, first-in-human, multicenter, open-label dose-escalation trial of ivuxolimab. Adults with locally advanced or metastatic melanoma, renal cell carcinoma, hepatocellular carcinoma or head and neck squamous cell carcinoma were enrolled in the trial. CD4+ and CD8+ T cells were sorted separately from peripheral blood before TCR sequencing. The paper as a whole reports these results and caveats: After ivuxolimab, more expanded clones were found on average in CD8+ T cells than in CD4+ T cells. Low levels of normalized T-cell clonal expansion were also shown by some nonresponding patients. In the 0.1-3.0 mg/kg groups, partial responders were among the patients with the lowest normalized peripheral clonal expansion, particularly in CD8+ T cells. Antigen specificity was not determined for the clonally expanded peripheral T cells. At doses of 0.1 to 3.0 mg/kg, clonal expansion of both CD4+ and CD8+ T cells in blood was seen between baseline and week 6.

To sequence the TCRbeta CDR3 region, genomic DNA was isolated from the sorted cells. The immunoSEQ Assay was used to sequence the TCRbeta CDR3 regions. TCRdb took this table from immuneACCESS and kept in-frame rearrangements with V and J called. Such tables lack part of the clones; where checked against another copy, unresolved V genes explain under half of the gap, and the rest is unexplained. The sample yields approximately 50,000 clones; approximately 84% were counted once. About 13% of the sample lies in the top ten. Via the germline V gene, CDR1 is SGHVS and CDR2 FNYEAQ. Deletion took 5 bases off V and 4 bases off J, with a span of 15 bases between the germline ends. Including cysteine and phenylalanine, the CDR3 has 15 amino acids. Only the CDR3 region is kept as DNA, spanning 45 bases read in frame from base 1.

Material: CD4+ or CD8+ T cells sorted from blood, obtained in a trial of the OX40 agonist ivuxolimab. The TCR sequence derives from an adult with an advanced solid tumor such as melanoma, head and neck, liver or kidney cancer. The chain joins TRBV7-6 to TRBJ2-1; a weak D assignment points to TRBD2 (6 bases agree). The DNA sequence follows: TGTGCCAGCAGCCCGGGGACTGGGTTATACAATGAGCAGTTCTTC. This translates into CASSPGTGLYNEQFF.